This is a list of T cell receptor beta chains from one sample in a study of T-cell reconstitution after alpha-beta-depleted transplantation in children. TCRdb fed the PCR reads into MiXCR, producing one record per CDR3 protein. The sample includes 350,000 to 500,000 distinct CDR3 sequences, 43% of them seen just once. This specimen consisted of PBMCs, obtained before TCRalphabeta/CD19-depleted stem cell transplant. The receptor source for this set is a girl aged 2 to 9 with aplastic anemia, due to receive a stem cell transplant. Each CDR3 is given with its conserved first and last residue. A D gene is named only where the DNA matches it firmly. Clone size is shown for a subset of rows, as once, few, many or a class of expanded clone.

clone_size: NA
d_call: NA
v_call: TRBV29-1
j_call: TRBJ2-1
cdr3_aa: CSVAHQIDTSYNEQFF
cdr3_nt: TGCAGCGTCGCGCATCAAATAGACACTTCTTACAATGAGCAGTTCTTC

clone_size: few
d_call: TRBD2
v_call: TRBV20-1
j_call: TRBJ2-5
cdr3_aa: CSASLTSGIETQYF
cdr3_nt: TGCAGTGCTAGTCTGACTAGCGGGATAGAGACCCAGTACTTC

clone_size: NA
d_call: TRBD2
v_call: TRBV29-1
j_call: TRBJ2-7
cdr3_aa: CSVTRLAPYEQYF
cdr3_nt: TGCAGCGTGACGAGACTAGCTCCCTACGAGCAGTACTTC

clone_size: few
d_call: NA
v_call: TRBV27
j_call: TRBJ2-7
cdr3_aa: CASSLASAQSYEQYF
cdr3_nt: TGTGCCAGCAGTTTAGCTAGCGCTCAATCCTACGAGCAGTACTTC

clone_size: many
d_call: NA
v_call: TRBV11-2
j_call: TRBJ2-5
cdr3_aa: CASSLRRGQQETQYF
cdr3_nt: TGTGCCAGCAGCTTACGGAGAGGACAGCAAGAGACCCAGTACTTC

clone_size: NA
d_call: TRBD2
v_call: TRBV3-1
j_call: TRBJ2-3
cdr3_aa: CASSQEGRLAGSDTQYF
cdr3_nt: TGTGCCAGCAGCCAAGAGGGCCGACTAGCGGGATCTGATACGCAGTATTTT

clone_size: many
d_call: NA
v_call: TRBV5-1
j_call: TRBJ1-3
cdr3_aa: CASSSSVGSSGNTIYF
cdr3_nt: TGCGCCAGCAGTTCATCCGTCGGGAGCTCTGGAAACACCATATATTTT

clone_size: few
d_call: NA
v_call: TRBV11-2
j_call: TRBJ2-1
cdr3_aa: CASSPLTGVNEQFF
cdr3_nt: TGTGCCAGCAGCCCACTAACCGGAGTAAATGAGCAGTTCTTC

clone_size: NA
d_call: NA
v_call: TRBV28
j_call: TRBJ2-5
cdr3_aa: CASSFMDPGETQYF
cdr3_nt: TGTGCCAGCAGTTTCATGGACCCAGGGGAGACCCAGTACTTC

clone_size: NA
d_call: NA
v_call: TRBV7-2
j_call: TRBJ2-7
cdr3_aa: CASSLGHLWYEQYF
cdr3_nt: TGTGCCAGCAGCTTGGGACATTTATGGTACGAGCAGTACTTC

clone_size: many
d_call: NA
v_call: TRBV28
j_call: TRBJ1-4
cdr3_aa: CASSWRTLNEKLFF
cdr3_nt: TGTGCCAGCAGTTGGCGAACTCTTAATGAAAAACTGTTTTTT

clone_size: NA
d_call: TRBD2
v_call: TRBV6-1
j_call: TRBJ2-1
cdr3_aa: CARSPAGTSGNYNEQFF
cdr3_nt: TGTGCCCGCAGTCCCGCCGGGACTAGCGGGAACTACAATGAGCAGTTCTTC

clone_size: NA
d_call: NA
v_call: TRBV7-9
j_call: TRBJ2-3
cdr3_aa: CASSRAGMTDTQYF
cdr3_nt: TGTGCCAGCAGCCGAGCAGGGATGACAGATACGCAGTATTTT

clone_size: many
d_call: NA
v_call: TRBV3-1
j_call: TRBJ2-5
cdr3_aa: CASSLSSLETQYF
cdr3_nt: TGTGCCAGCAGCCTTAGTAGCCTGGAGACCCAGTACTTC

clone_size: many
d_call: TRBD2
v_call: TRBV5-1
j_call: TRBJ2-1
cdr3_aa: CASSLGREANEQFF
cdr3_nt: TGCGCCAGCAGCTTGGGCCGGGAGGCGAATGAGCAGTTCTTC

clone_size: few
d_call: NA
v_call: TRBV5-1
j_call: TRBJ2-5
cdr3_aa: CASSVRPAGLDQETQYF
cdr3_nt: TGCGCCAGCAGCGTTCGCCCGGCGGGATTGGATCAAGAGACCCAGTACTTC

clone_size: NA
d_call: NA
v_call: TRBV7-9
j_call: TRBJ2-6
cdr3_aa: CASSYRDVAGANVLTF
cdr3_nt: TGTGCCAGCAGCTACCGGGACGTGGCTGGGGCCAACGTCCTGACTTTC

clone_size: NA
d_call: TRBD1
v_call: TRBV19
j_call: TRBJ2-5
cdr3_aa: CASSPQGAHETQYF
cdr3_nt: TGTGCCAGTAGTCCCCAGGGGGCGCATGAGACCCAGTACTTC

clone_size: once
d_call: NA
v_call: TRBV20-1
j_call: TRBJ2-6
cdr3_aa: CSALQFTGANVLTF
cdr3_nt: TGCAGTGCGCTACAGTTCACTGGGGCCAACGTCCTGACTTTC

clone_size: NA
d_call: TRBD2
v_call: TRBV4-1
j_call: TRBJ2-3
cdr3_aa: CASSPRPGLAGDTQYF
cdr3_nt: TGCGCCAGCAGCCCTAGGCCGGGACTAGCGGGAGATACGCAGTATTTT

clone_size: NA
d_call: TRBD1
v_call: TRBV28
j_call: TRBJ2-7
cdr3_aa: CASRYRDRVYEQYF
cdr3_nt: TGTGCCAGCAGGTACCGGGACAGGGTCTACGAGCAGTACTTC

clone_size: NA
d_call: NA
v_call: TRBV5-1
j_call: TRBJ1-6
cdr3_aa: CASSAGNNSPLHF
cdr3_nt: TGCGCCAGCAGCGCCGGGAATAATTCACCCCTCCACTTT

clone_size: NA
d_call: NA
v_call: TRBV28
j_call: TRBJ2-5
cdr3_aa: CASSLVAPGGTQYF
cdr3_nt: TGTGCCAGCAGTTTAGTCGCGCCCGGCGGGACCCAGTACTTC

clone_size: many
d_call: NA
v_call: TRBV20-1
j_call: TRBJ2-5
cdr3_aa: CSARGAGGTQYF
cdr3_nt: TGCAGTGCTAGGGGGGCCGGGGGGACCCAGTACTTC

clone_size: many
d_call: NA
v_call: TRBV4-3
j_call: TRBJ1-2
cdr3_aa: CASSQRPPRQGGVAYGYTF
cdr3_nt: TGCGCCAGCAGCCAACGCCCCCCCCGGCAGGGAGGAGTTGCCTATGGCTACACCTTC

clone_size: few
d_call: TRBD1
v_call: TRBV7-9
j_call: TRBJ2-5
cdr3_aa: CASSLGQGKRETQYF
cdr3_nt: TGTGCCAGCAGCTTAGGACAGGGGAAGAGAGAGACCCAGTACTTC

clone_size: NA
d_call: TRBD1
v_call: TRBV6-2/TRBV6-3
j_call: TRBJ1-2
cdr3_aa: CASSSTGGVTGYTF
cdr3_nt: TGTGCCAGCAGTTCGACAGGGGGCGTTACTGGCTACACCTTC

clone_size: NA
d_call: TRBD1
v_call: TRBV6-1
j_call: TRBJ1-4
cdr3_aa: CASTFMDRPSNEKLFF
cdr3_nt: TGTGCCAGCACCTTTATGGACAGGCCGTCGAATGAAAAACTGTTTTTT

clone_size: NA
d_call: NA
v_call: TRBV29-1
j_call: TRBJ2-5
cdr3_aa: CSVEVAGYQETQYF
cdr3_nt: TGCAGCGTTGAAGTGGCGGGGTACCAAGAGACCCAGTACTTC

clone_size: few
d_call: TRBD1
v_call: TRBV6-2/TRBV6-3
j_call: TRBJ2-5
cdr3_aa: CASSSDRGLLGTQYF
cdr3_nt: TGTGCCAGCAGTTCCGACAGGGGGCTCCTCGGGACCCAGTACTTC

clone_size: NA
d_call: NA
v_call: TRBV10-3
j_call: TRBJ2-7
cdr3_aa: CAISEGPPYEQYF
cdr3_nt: TGTGCCATCAGTGAAGGGCCCCCCTACGAGCAGTACTTC

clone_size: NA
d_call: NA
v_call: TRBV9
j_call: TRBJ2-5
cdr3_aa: CASSVGLTQETQYF
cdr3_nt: TGTGCCAGCAGCGTAGGGCTCACCCAAGAGACCCAGTACTTC

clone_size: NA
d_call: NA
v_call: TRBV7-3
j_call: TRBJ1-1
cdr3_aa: CASSLEQGTEAFF
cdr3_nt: TGTGCCAGCAGCTTGGAGCAGGGGACTGAAGCTTTCTTT

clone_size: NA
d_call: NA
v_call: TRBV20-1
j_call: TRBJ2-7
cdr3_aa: CSARDLQISYEQYF
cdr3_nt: TGCAGTGCTAGAGATCTTCAGATCTCCTACGAGCAGTACTTC

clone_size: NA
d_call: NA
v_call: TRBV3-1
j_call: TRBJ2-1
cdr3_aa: CASSQGFLALYNEQFF
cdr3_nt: TGTGCCAGCAGCCAAGGTTTCCTAGCGCTCTACAATGAGCAGTTCTTC

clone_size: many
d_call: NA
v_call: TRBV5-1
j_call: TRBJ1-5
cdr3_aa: CASRTDSNQPQHF
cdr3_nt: TGTGCCAGCAGGACAGATAGCAATCAGCCCCAGCATTTT

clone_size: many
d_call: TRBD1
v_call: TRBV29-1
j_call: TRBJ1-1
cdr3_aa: CSVYPQGDTEAFF
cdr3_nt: TGCAGCGTTTACCCGCAGGGGGACACTGAAGCTTTCTTT

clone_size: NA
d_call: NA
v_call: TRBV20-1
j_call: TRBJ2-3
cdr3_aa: CSARDPQRGTDTQYF
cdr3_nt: TGCAGTGCTAGGGACCCCCAGAGGGGCACAGATACGCAGTATTTT

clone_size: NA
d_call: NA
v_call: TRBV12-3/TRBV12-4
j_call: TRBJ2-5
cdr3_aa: CASSFRGQDTGLGETQYF
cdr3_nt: TGTGCCAGCAGTTTTCGGGGTCAAGATACAGGCCTGGGAGAGACCCAGTACTTC

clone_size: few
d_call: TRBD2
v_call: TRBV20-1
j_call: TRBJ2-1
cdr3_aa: CSAPRAGGPVGNEQFF
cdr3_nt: TGCAGTGCTCCCCGAGCGGGAGGGCCGGTCGGCAATGAGCAGTTCTTC